This T cell receptor beta chain was obtained from a study of T cell repertoires in cytomegalovirus infection. General study results and limits: Predominance within the ex vivo response was attributable to HLA-C-restricted CMV-specific TCR beta clonotypes.

This clonotype has more than one count but fewer than ten. Its antigen is unidentified. TCRdb redid the calling of the reads with MiXCR, one entry per CDR3 protein. Of around 500,000 distinct CDR3 sequences listed, about 44% are singletons. J was trimmed by 4 bases and V by 5 bases; bases with no gene match: 6. This CDR3 has 15 amino acids. Per the germline V gene, CDR1 is MNHNS and CDR2 is SASEGT. The sequencing here drew on cultured PBMCs, taken from culture after CMV antigen stimulation. The chain is built from TRBV6-1 and TRBJ2-3; 10 bases fit TRBD2. The receptor comes from a human donor in good health (CMV status not recorded). Some clones in this sample may be carry-over from other donors' samples. The CDR3 loop is CASSSLAGYADTQYF. The CDR3 DNA reads TGTGCCAGCAGTTCACTAGCGGGGTATGCAGATACGCAGTATTTT.